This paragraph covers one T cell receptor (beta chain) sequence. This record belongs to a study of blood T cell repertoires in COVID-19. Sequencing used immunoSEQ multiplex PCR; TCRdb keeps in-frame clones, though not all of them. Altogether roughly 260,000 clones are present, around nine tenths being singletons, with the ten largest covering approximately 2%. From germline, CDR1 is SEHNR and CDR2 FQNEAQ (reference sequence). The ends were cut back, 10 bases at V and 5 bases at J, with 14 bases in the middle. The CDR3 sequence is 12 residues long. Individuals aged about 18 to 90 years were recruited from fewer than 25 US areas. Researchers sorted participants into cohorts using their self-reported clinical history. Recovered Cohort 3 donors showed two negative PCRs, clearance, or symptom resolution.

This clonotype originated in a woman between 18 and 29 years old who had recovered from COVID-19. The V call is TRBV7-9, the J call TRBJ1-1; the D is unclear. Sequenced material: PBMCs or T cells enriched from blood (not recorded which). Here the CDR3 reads CATSGRGTEAFF. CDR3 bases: TGTGCCACCTCTGGTCGGGGAACTGAAGCTTTCTTT. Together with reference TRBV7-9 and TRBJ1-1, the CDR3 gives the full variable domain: DTGVSQNPRHKITKRGQNVTFRCDPISEHNRLYWYRQTLGQGPEFLTYFQNEAQLEKSRLLSDRFSAERPKGSFSTLEIQRTEQGDSAMYLCATSGRGTEAFFGQGTRLTVV.